This T cell receptor (beta chain) was sequenced during a study of early T cells in non-severe SARS-CoV-2 infection. Study overall: The study sequenced bulk RNA from unsorted whole blood, with chains unpaired.

Overall study results and limits: Database matching using VDJdb favored anti-spike CD8 responses, with private and CD4 specificities left missing.

Attached unique molecular identifiers marked individual cDNA molecules. TCRdb re-called the 5' RACE reads through MiXCR, storing one row per CDR3 protein. The sample holds 25,000 to 35,000 distinct CDR3 sequences, 5.5% to 7.5% seen once. Remarks on this clonotype: Its target is not known.

The sequences come from whole blood, collected at baseline. This receptor was obtained from an adult who was a healthcare worker with PCR-confirmed SARS-CoV-2 infection or an uninfected control (not recorded which).

The DNA for the CDR3 is TGTGCCAGCAGTGCCTACGGAGGGGACTATGGCTACACCTTC. This translates into CASSAYGGDYGYTF. The chain is built from TRBV12-3 or TRBV12-4 and TRBJ1-2; D perhaps matches TRBD1 (5 bases). This CDR3 has 14 amino acids. The V end was cut by 5 bases, the J end by 3 bases, with 13 bases between.